Below, 26 T cell receptor beta chains from the same sample are listed, as sequenced in a study of blood T cell repertoires in COVID-19. The data were produced by immunoSEQ multiplex PCR, yet TCRdb's version contains in-frame clones alone and is incomplete. The sample lists 150,000 or so clones; about 90% were seen once. Sequencing input: peripheral blood. These receptors came from a human donor in a cohort sampled during active COVID-19.

CDR3: CASSLGGQRYYGYTF. The CDR3 DNA sequence: TGTGCCAGCAGCTTAGGGGGACAGAGATACTATGGCTACACCTTC. The chain links TRBV7-9 to TRBJ1-2; 7 bases align to TRBD1. The CDR3 is 15 amino acids. Germline CDR1 SEHNR, CDR2 FQNEAQ (reference sequence). The V and J ends lost 1 base and 3 bases, in that order; junction bases with no gene match: 5.

The chain recombines TRBV7-3 with TRBJ2-3, with 7 bases identical to TRBD1. This CDR3 comprises 13 residues. Germline-derived CDR1 and CDR2 are SGHTA and FQGTGA. Trimming removed 5 bases from V and 3 bases from J; junction bases left unmatched: 2. CDR3 in amino acids: CASSQTGTDTQYF. The CDR3, as DNA: TGTGCCAGCAGCCAGACAGGGACAGATACGCAGTATTTT.

Only a few counts were recorded for this clone. The rearrangement joins TRBV15 to TRBJ1-5; no firm D call. Trimming shortened V by 3 bases and J by 7 bases, and 19 bases separated the two germline ends. Germline lookup yields CDR1 LNHNV and CDR2 YYDKDF (reference sequence). This CDR3 has 16 amino acids. CDR3 nucleotides: TGTGCCACCAGCAGTCCCGCGGGCAGCCTTGGGCAGCCCCAGCATTTT. Translating it yields CATSSPAGSLGQPQHF.

The chain employs TRBV5-4 and TRBJ2-7, with a possible D match to TRBD2 (6 bases). Trimming removed 3 bases at V and 6 bases at J, with 13 bases between. Germline V CDR1 and CDR2: SGHNT, YYREEE (reference sequence). The CDR3 has 13 amino acids. The CDR3 is CASSWGGDGEQYF. CDR3 DNA: TGTGCCAGCAGCTGGGGCGGGGATGGCGAGCAGTACTTC.

The chain carries TRBV6-2 or TRBV6-3 and TRBJ2-3, with D unclear. This CDR3 spans 14 amino acids. V was trimmed by 2 bases and J by 3 bases, leaving 9 bases between them. Germline assignment: CDR1 MNHEY and CDR2 SVGEGT. CDR3 nucleotides: TGTGCCAGCAGTTACGAGCTCCAAACAGATACGCAGTATTTT. Translated, it gives CASSYELQTDTQYF.

V gene TRBV6-4 combines with J gene TRBJ1-2, with D perhaps TRBD1 (5 bases). V gave up 9 bases and J gave up 5 bases, with 13 bases separating them. The CDR3 consists of 12 residues. The germline V gene has CDR1 MRHNA and CDR2 SNTAGT. The CDR3 sequence is CARSAREYGYTF. The CDR3 DNA follows: TGTGCCAGGTCGGCCAGGGAATATGGCTACACCTTC.

V gene TRBV19 combines with J gene TRBJ1-1, with D unclear. CDR1 and CDR2 (germline): LNHDA, SQIVND (reference sequence). The CDR3 is 12 amino acids. V lost 3 bases, J lost 4 bases, and 6 bases lay in between. The CDR3: CASSIGITEAFF. CDR3 DNA: TGTGCCAGTAGTATCGGTATCACTGAAGCTTTCTTT. The entire variable domain, with the rest obtained from reference TRBV19 and TRBJ1-1, is as follows: DGGITQSPKYLFRKEGQNVTLSCEQNLNHDAMYWYRQDPGQGLRLIYYSQIVNDFQKGDIAEGYSVSREKKESFPLTVTSAQKNPTAFYLCASSIGITEAFFGQGTRLTVV.

The J gene is TRBJ2-1, the V gene TRBV5-6; 9 bases fit TRBD1. In germline, CDR1 is SGHDT, CDR2 YYEEEE. The CDR3 has 14 residues. V lost 4 bases to trimming and J lost 7 bases; unmatched junction nucleotides: 6. CDR3 sequence: CASSHRQGGNEQFF. CDR3 coding DNA: TGTGCCAGCAGCCATAGACAGGGGGGGAATGAGCAGTTCTTC.

The chain carries TRBV19 and TRBJ2-6; TRBD1 agrees at 8 bases. CDR3 length: 18 residues. From germline, CDR1 is LNHDA and CDR2 SQIVND (reference sequence). V trimming: 2 bases; J trimming: 0 bases; junction bases outside the gene matches: 6. The CDR3 coding sequence is TGTGCCAGTAGTATACGGCAGGGGGCGATCTCTGGGGCCAACGTCCTGACTTTC. This translates into CASSIRQGAISGANVLTF.

The chain couples TRBV11-3 to TRBJ1-5, with 9 nucleotides matching TRBD1. V trimming: 5 bases; J trimming: 1 base; junction bases outside the gene matches: 6. The CDR3 loop spans 16 amino acids. CDR1 SGHNT and CDR2 YENEEA come from the germline V gene. CDR3 sequence (DNA): TGTGCCAGCAGCCCCGGACAGGGGTCCAGCAATCAGCCCCAGCATTTT. Translated, it gives CASSPGQGSSNQPQHF.

This clone appeared once. The V and J genes are TRBV5-1 and TRBJ1-6; TRBD1 matches at 7 bases. Trimming cost V 4 bases and J 6 bases; bases outside gene matches: 7. Per germline, CDR1 SGHRS and CDR2 YFSETQ. CDR3 length equals 15 residues. The CDR3 DNA reads as TGCGCCAGCAGCCTGACAGGGTTCTCTAATTCACCCCTCCACTTT. It yields the protein CASSLTGFSNSPLHF.

DNA of the CDR3: TGTGCCAGCAGCGGAGAATACGGGTTCTCAGAGACCCAGTACTTC. Residues: CASSGEYGFSETQYF. The chain combines TRBV5-4 with TRBJ2-5; D gene uncertain. Trimming took 4 bases from V and 4 from J, leaving 17 bases between them. There are 15 residues in the CDR3. The germline gives CDR1 SGHNT, CDR2 YYREEE (reference sequence).

The V and J genes are TRBV5-4 and TRBJ2-1, with TRBD2 matching 8 bases. This CDR3 has 15 residues. Germline CDR1 and CDR2: SGHNT and YYREEE (reference sequence). The V segment lost 1 base and the J segment 2 bases; nucleotides outside the gene matches: 2. The CDR3: CASSLSRGAYNEQFF. Here the CDR3 DNA reads TGTGCCAGCAGCTTGTCGCGGGGGGCCTACAATGAGCAGTTCTTC. The full variable domain, completed using reference TRBV5-4 and TRBJ2-1, is ETGVTQSPTHLIKTRGQQVTLRCSSQSGHNTVSWYQQALGQGPQFIFQYYREEENGRGNFPPRFSGLQFPNYSSELNVNALELDDSALYLCASSLSRGAYNEQFFGPGTRLTVL.

This rearrangement joins TRBV27 to TRBJ2-2, with 7 bases that match TRBD1. Losses at the gene ends were 6 bases for V and 3 bases for J; bases not matched to a gene: 7. The germline V gene has CDR1 MNHEY and CDR2 SMNVEV (reference sequence). The CDR3 runs to 15 residues. The CDR3 sequence is CASRPRDRDTGELFF. CDR3 bases: TGTGCCAGCAGGCCCCGGGACAGAGACACCGGGGAGCTGTTTTTT.

J is TRBJ2-1 and V is TRBV6-2 or TRBV6-3, with D possibly matching TRBD1 (6 bases). The V end was cut by 5 bases, the J end by 4 bases, with 15 bases between. The CDR3 sequence is 15 residues long. Germline CDR1 MNHEY, CDR2 SVGEGT. In DNA, the CDR3 is TGTGCCAGCAGTCCACAGGGCTCGGGTTACAATGAGCAGTTCTTC. Translation gives CASSPQGSGYNEQFF.

This chain links TRBV30 with TRBJ1-1; D is perhaps TRBD1 (6 bases). The germline V gene encodes CDR1 GTSNPN and CDR2 SVGIG (reference sequence). The V gene lost 5 bases and the J gene lost 5 bases, with 15 bases spanning the gap. The CDR3 totals 13 residues. As DNA, the CDR3 is TGTGCCTGGTGGCGGGGGGCGCGGACTGAAGCTTTCTTT. Protein: CAWWRGARTEAFF.

The J gene is TRBJ1-6, the V gene TRBV7-8; no definite D call. Germline CDR1 SGHVS, CDR2 FQNEAQ. V was shortened by 1 base and J by 7 bases, with 17 bases between the two germline ends. The CDR3 is made up of 17 amino acids. The CDR3 reads CASSLDGVLAKNSPLHF. For the CDR3, the DNA is TGTGCCAGCAGCTTAGACGGGGTTCTTGCCAAGAATTCACCCCTCCACTTT.

The genes are TRBV7-6 and TRBJ2-7; possibly TRBD2 for D (6 bases). The germline V gene encodes CDR1 SGHVS and CDR2 FNYEAQ. Deletions cut 2 bases from V and 4 bases from J, with 21 bases between. This CDR3 is 17 amino acids long. This chain's CDR3 is CASSLPEGQGGRYEQYF. The CDR3 DNA is TGTGCCAGCAGCTTACCCGAAGGGCAGGGAGGTCGGTACGAGCAGTACTTC. The entire variable domain, with the rest obtained from reference TRBV7-6 and TRBJ2-7, is as follows: GAGVSQSPRYKVTKRGQDVALRCDPISGHVSLYWYRQALGQGPEFLTYFNYEAQQDKSGLPNDRFSAERPEGSISTLTIQRTEQRDSAMYRCASSLPEGQGGRYEQYFGPGTRLTVT.

The rearrangement uses TRBV7-8 and TRBJ2-1; 9 nucleotides line up with TRBD2. The germline CDR1 and CDR2 sequences are SGHVS and FQNEAQ. There are 17 residues in the CDR3. J lost 13 bases, V lost 3 bases, and 19 bases had no gene match. The CDR3 sequence: CASSFPGVGRGGPPQFF. In DNA, the CDR3 is TGTGCCAGCAGCTTCCCGGGTGTCGGGCGGGGGGGCCCCCCACAGTTCTTC.

V and J are TRBV23-1 and TRBJ1-2, with D possibly matching TRBD1 (6 bases). TRBV23-1 is an ORF for which the function is uncertain. V gave up 6 bases and J gave up 8 bases, with 31 bases separating them. This CDR3 is 18 amino acids long. CDR3: CASSPGRVWDKVAYGYTF. In DNA form, the CDR3 reads TGCGCCAGCAGCCCTGGACGGGTGTGGGACAAAGTAGCATACGGCTACACCTTC.

The chain recombines TRBV7-2 with TRBJ1-2, with TRBD1 identical over 9 bases. The V and J ends lost 5 bases and 4 bases, in that order; junction bases with no gene match: 2. CDR3 length: 13 amino acids. Germline V gene sequence: CDR1 SGHTA, CDR2 FQGNSA. CDR3 protein: CASSRDRVYGYTF. CDR3 DNA sequence: TGTGCCAGCAGCCGGGACAGGGTCTATGGCTACACCTTC.

The rearrangement uses TRBV7-9 and TRBJ2-1; D is perhaps TRBD2 (6 bases). The ends were cut back, 3 bases at V and 5 bases at J, with 23 bases in the middle. From germline, CDR1 is SEHNR and CDR2 FQNEAQ (reference sequence). CDR3 length equals 18 residues. This CDR3 is CASSFSGSGAPEDNEQFF. CDR3 sequence (DNA): TGTGCCAGCAGCTTCTCTGGTTCGGGAGCTCCGGAGGACAATGAGCAGTTCTTC.

This clone was seen just once. The chain employs TRBV6-5 and TRBJ2-5; tentative D call: TRBD2 (5 bases). The CDR3 contains 13 residues. The ends were cut back, 0 bases at V and 6 bases at J, with 8 bases in the middle. The germline gives CDR1 MNHEY, CDR2 SVGAGI. Here the CDR3 DNA reads TGTGCCAGCAGTTACTCGTCGGGGAAGACCCAGTACTTC. Protein product: CASSYSSGKTQYF.

This chain links TRBV7-3 with TRBJ2-2; 8 bases map to TRBD2. The V gene end was trimmed by 8 bases and the J gene end by 0 bases; junction bases not matched to a gene: 20. The V gene's germline CDR1 is SGHTA and CDR2 FQGTGA. The CDR3 has 20 amino acids. CDR3 in amino acids: CASPTPPCKGLEPNTGELFF. The CDR3 DNA reads TGTGCCAGCCCGACCCCTCCCTGTAAGGGACTAGAGCCGAACACCGGGGAGCTGTTTTTT.

The V and J genes are TRBV24-1 and TRBJ2-4; TRBD2 might be the D (5 bases). Germline V gene sequence: CDR1 KGHDR, CDR2 SFDVKD. The length of the CDR3 is 15 residues. The V and J ends lost 3 bases and 6 bases respectively, with 14 bases between them. CDR3 in amino acids: CATSDPRKEGNIQYF. The CDR3 coding sequence is TGTGCCACCAGTGATCCCCGGAAAGAGGGAAACATTCAGTACTTC.

V and J are TRBV6-2 or TRBV6-3 and TRBJ2-5; 7 nucleotides line up with TRBD1. Looked up from germline, CDR1 is MNHEY and CDR2 is SVGEGT. The CDR3 sequence is 16 residues long. The V and J ends lost 5 bases and 4 bases, in that order; junction bases with no gene match: 13. CDR3 protein: CASSTTSTGNGETQYF. CDR3 coding DNA: TGTGCCAGCAGTACCACCTCGACAGGGAACGGAGAGACCCAGTACTTC.